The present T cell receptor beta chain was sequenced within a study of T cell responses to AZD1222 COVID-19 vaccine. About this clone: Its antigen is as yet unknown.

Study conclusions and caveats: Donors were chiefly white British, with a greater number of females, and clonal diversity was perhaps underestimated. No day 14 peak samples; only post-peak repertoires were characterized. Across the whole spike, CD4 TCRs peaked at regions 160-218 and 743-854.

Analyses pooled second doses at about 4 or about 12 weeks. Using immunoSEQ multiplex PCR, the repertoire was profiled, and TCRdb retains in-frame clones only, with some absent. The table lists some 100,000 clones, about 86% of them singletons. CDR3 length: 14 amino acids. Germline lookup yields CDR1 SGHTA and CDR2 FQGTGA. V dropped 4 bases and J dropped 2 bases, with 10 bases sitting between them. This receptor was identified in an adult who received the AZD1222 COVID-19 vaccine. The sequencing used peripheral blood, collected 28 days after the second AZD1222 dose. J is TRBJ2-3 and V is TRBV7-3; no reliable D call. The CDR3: CASSSMHNTDTQYF. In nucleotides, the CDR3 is TGTGCCAGCAGCTCAATGCATAACACAGATACGCAGTATTTT.